This T cell receptor beta chain was profiled in a study of monozygotic twins with inflammatory bowel disease. TCRdb reanalyzed the 5' RACE reads and collapses them to one entry per CDR3 protein, without DNA. The sample shows just over 300,000 distinct CDR3 sequences, and approximately 5.9% sits with its ten largest clones. The CDR3 is 15 residues long. Germline assignment: CDR1 SEHNR and CDR2 FQNEAQ (reference sequence). This receptor was identified in a human donor with ulcerative colitis or Crohn's disease, or a healthy co-twin of an affected twin (not recorded which). This sequence joins TRBV7-9 and TRBJ2-2; checking the TCRdb D call of TRBD2 is not possible without DNA. Sequenced sample: blood. The CDR3 spells CASSLVPLHTGELFF.